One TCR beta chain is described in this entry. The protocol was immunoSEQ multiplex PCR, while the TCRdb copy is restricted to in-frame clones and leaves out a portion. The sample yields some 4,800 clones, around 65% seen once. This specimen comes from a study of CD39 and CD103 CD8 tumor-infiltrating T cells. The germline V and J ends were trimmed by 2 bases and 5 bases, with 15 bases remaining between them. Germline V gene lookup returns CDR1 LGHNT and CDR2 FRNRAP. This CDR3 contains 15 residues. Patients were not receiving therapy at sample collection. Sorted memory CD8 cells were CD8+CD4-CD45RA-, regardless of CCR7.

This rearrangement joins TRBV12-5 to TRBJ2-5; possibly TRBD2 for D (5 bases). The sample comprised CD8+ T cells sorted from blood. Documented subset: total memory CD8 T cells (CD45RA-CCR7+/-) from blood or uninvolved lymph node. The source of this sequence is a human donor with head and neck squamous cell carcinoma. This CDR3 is CASGLTTGGSETQYF. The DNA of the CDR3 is TGTGCTAGTGGTTTGACAACGGGTGGGAGCGAGACCCAGTACTTC.